These T cell receptor beta chains were read from a single sample in a study of blood T cell repertoires in COVID-19. The data were produced by immunoSEQ multiplex PCR, yet TCRdb's version contains in-frame clones alone and is incomplete. The table lists some 190,000 clones, more than 75% of them singletons. The material sequenced was peripheral blood. Receptor source: a woman aged 45 to 65 with active or convalescent COVID-19. Both conserved end residues are part of each CDR3. The D gene is left open where the match is weak. Clone sizes are given selectively: once, few, many, or a class where the clone is expanded.

CDR3 DNA,CDR3 protein,D gene,J gene,clone size,V gene
TGTGCCTGGTCCTCCGGAGGGTTGCAGTACTTC,CAWSSGGLQYF,.,TRBJ2-7,few,TRBV30
TGTGCCAGTAGTATAGTTTGGGGCGGTGCAACTAATGAAAAACTGTTTTTT,CASSIVWGGATNEKLFF,.,TRBJ1-4,few,TRBV19
TGTGCCAGCAGTTGGGGGCACCCAGCTTTCTTT,CASSWGHPAFF,.,TRBJ1-1,once,TRBV12-3/TRBV12-4
TGTGCCAGTAGTATGGGGAGCGGGGGGGCTGGTCAGACCCAGTACTTC,CASSMGSGGAGQTQYF,TRBD2,TRBJ2-5,.,TRBV19
TGTGCCAGCACCCGTCCGGCAGGGAGGGGTCAGCCCCAGCATTTT,CASTRPAGRGQPQHF,.,TRBJ1-5,.,TRBV28
TGCGCCAGCAGCTTGGGAGGGACAGGGAGAGAGACCCAGTACTTC,CASSLGGTGRETQYF,TRBD1,TRBJ2-5,.,TRBV5-1
TGCAGCGTTGGCCACACAGGCACAACTAATGAAAAACTGTTTTTT,CSVGHTGTTNEKLFF,.,TRBJ1-4,.,TRBV29-1
TGTGCCAGCAGTGCCCCCCTAGCGGGCTCCTACAATGAGCAGTTCTTC,CASSAPLAGSYNEQFF,TRBD2,TRBJ2-1,.,TRBV6-6
TGTGCCAGTCACAGAGGGGACGGAGGGAATCAGCCCCAGCATTTT,CASHRGDGGNQPQHF,.,TRBJ1-5,.,TRBV19
TGTGCCTGGAGTGCTTACAGGGGATCCATGAACACTGAAGCTTTCTTT,CAWSAYRGSMNTEAFF,TRBD1,TRBJ1-1,once,TRBV30
TGTTGCATAGAGCGGGAGGGATCGAATGAGCAGTTCTTC,CCIEREGSNEQFF,TRBD2,TRBJ2-1,.,TRBV30
TGTGCCAGCAGCTTAGGGGCTCCAACCGGGACAGCGCAGTTCTTC,CASSLGAPTGTAQFF,TRBD1,TRBJ2-1,.,TRBV7-2
TGTGCCAGCTCACCAATCCCCGGCTCCTACAATGAGCAGTTCTTC,CASSPIPGSYNEQFF,.,TRBJ2-1,.,TRBV18
TGTGCCAGCAGCTTGATTGGGACAGGAGCACAGTGGATCTATGGCTACACCTTC,CASSLIGTGAQWIYGYTF,TRBD1,TRBJ1-2,.,TRBV5-6
TGCGCCAGCAGCCTGGGACAGGGTCAAGAGACCCAGTACTTC,CASSLGQGQETQYF,TRBD1,TRBJ2-5,.,TRBV5-1
TGTGCTAGCAGCTTAGGCCCTCGAGGAGCTCAGGAGACCCAGTACTTC,CASSLGPRGAQETQYF,.,TRBJ2-5,.,TRBV7-7
TGCGCCAGCAGCCAAGTTCCACTAGCGGGAACCGGGGAGCTGTTTTTT,CASSQVPLAGTGELFF,TRBD2,TRBJ2-2,.,TRBV4-3
TGTGCCAGCAGCACCCGTAGTGGGACTAGCGGGAGGGCCACAGATACGCAGTATTTT,CASSTRSGTSGRATDTQYF,TRBD2,TRBJ2-3,.,TRBV7-9
TGTGCCAGCAGCCCGGGGGGGCCGGGACAGGGTCATGGCTACACCTTC,CASSPGGPGQGHGYTF,TRBD1,TRBJ1-2,few,TRBV7-2
TGCAGTGCTACCTATCTCTCCGAGCAGTACTTC,CSATYLSEQYF,.,TRBJ2-7,few,TRBV20-1
TGTGCCAGCTCCCCGGGACAAAGAAGCGCTGAAGCTTTCTTT,CASSPGQRSAEAFF,.,TRBJ1-1,.,TRBV6-5
TGTGCCAGTAGGGTGACTAGCGTCGGGGCAGAGACCCAGTACTTC,CASRVTSVGAETQYF,TRBD2,TRBJ2-5,.,TRBV19
TGTGCCAGCAGCTTAGTAGGCGGTCTCGCTAACTATGGCTACACCTTC,CASSLVGGLANYGYTF,.,TRBJ1-2,.,TRBV7-8
TGTGCCAGTATAGGGGACGGGGGACGGTCAGGAAGTGAGCAGTTCTTC,CASIGDGGRSGSEQFF,.,TRBJ2-1,few,TRBV19
TGTGCCACCAGCAGAGATCGTTTAAGTCGGACCGGGGAGCTGTTTTTT,CATSRDRLSRTGELFF,.,TRBJ2-2,many,TRBV15
TGTGCCAGCAGCGGGACTAGCTCTAGCACAGATACGCAGTATTTT,CASSGTSSSTDTQYF,TRBD2,TRBJ2-3,.,TRBV5-4
TGTGCCAGCAGTCCCTGGGCAGAGTATAGCAATCAGCCCCAGCATTTT,CASSPWAEYSNQPQHF,.,TRBJ1-5,.,TRBV27
TGTGCCAGCGGTCGAGGCGGGACGGAGAATGAAAAACTGTTTTTT,CASGRGGTENEKLFF,.,TRBJ1-4,.,TRBV3-1/TRBV3-2
TGTGCCAGCAGTCCTCGAGCAGGGTTTCAGCCCCAGCATTTT,CASSPRAGFQPQHF,.,TRBJ1-5,.,TRBV28
TGTGCCTGGGACCGGGAGGGCAATCAGCCCCAGCATTTT,CAWDREGNQPQHF,.,TRBJ1-5,.,TRBV30
TGTGCCAGCAGCTTAGCGGGGGCCCACACAGATACGCAGTATTTT,CASSLAGAHTDTQYF,.,TRBJ2-3,.,TRBV7-2
TGTGCCAGCAGTACACTGGGACTAGCGGATACGCAGTATTTT,CASSTLGLADTQYF,TRBD2,TRBJ2-3,.,TRBV27
TGTGCCAGCAGCTTAGGAGAGGGGGCGACTAATGAAAAACTGTTTTTT,CASSLGEGATNEKLFF,TRBD1,TRBJ1-4,few,TRBV11-1
TGTGCCAGCAGCCAATATCGTAGGGGGCACACTGAAGCTTTCTTT,CASSQYRRGHTEAFF,TRBD1,TRBJ1-1,.,TRBV3-1/TRBV3-2
TGTGCCAGCAGTTCCCGAGCGGGGGGGCATCAAGAGACCCAGTACTTC,CASSSRAGGHQETQYF,TRBD2,TRBJ2-5,.,TRBV6-5
TGTGCCAGCAGCGAAGGGGGCGCGAATGGGGCCAACGTCCTGACTTTC,CASSEGGANGANVLTF,TRBD1,TRBJ2-6,once,TRBV5-4
TGTGCCAGCAGCTTAGGGCGGCTCAATGAGCAGTTCTTC,CASSLGRLNEQFF,.,TRBJ2-1,.,TRBV7-2
TGTGCCAGCAGCTTGGGGACAGGGACGAACTACGAGCAGTACTTC,CASSLGTGTNYEQYF,TRBD1,TRBJ2-7,.,TRBV5-6
TGTGCCAGCAGCGACCATTCCGCGGGGCCCCTCCACTTT,CASSDHSAGPLHF,.,TRBJ1-6,.,TRBV12-3/TRBV12-4
TGTGCCAGCAGCGTCGGACTTATTAATTCACCCCTCCACTTT,CASSVGLINSPLHF,.,TRBJ1-6,.,TRBV7-9
TGTGCCAGCAGCCTAGGGGACGGGGAGGGAGAGACCCAGTACTTC,CASSLGDGEGETQYF,TRBD2,TRBJ2-5,.,TRBV3-1/TRBV3-2
TGTGCCAGCAGTACAGGAGCCGGGAACTATGGCTACACCTTC,CASSTGAGNYGYTF,.,TRBJ1-2,few,TRBV28
TGTGCCAGCAGCTTAAGTCGACCAGGGAACACCGGGGAGCTGTTTTTT,CASSLSRPGNTGELFF,.,TRBJ2-2,.,TRBV7-8
TGTGCCAGCAGTTTATCCCTTAGCAATCAGCCCCAGCATTTT,CASSLSLSNQPQHF,.,TRBJ1-5,few,TRBV27
TGTGCCAGCAGTGAAAGTCCGGGTAACTATGGCTACACCTTC,CASSESPGNYGYTF,.,TRBJ1-2,.,TRBV6-1
TGTGCCAGCAGCGACGGGACTAGCGGGCACTCCTACGAGCAGTACTTC,CASSDGTSGHSYEQYF,TRBD2,TRBJ2-7,.,TRBV7-2
TGTGCCAGCTCAGCGCTGAACACTGAAGCTTTCTTT,CASSALNTEAFF,.,TRBJ1-1,.,TRBV18
TGTGCCAGCAGGCCTTATGGGCAGGGAGGTAATCAGCCCCAGCATTTT,CASRPYGQGGNQPQHF,.,TRBJ1-5,.,TRBV27
TGTGCCAGCAGTCCGCGCGGGGGGCCGATATATGAGCAGTTCTTC,CASSPRGGPIYEQFF,TRBD2,TRBJ2-1,.,TRBV6-5
TGTGCCAGCAGTCGTCCGAACACTGAAGCTTTCTTT,CASSRPNTEAFF,.,TRBJ1-1,.,TRBV28
TGTGCCAGCGGCAGGGCGGATCAGCCCCAGCATTTT,CASGRADQPQHF,.,TRBJ1-5,.,TRBV2
TGTGCCAGCAGTTACAATGCGGTAGGGAACACCGGGGAGCTGTTTTTT,CASSYNAVGNTGELFF,.,TRBJ2-2,once,TRBV6-5
TGTGCCAGCACCCCAACCGGGACAGGGGTCTCTAATTCACCCCTCCACTTT,CASTPTGTGVSNSPLHF,TRBD1,TRBJ1-6,few,TRBV27